The sequence of this T cell receptor beta chain was determined in a study of OX40 agonist ivuxolimab in advanced cancers. The wider study: Patient treatment consisted of intravenous ivuxolimab administration every 2 weeks at 0.01 to 10 mg/kg.

Using immunoSEQ multiplex PCR, the repertoire was profiled, and TCRdb retains in-frame clones only, with some absent. The table lists about 94,000 clones, over 75% of them singletons. Germline lookup yields CDR1 LNHDA and CDR2 SQIVND (reference sequence). The CDR3 covers 13 residues. V lost 6 bases to trimming and J lost 3 bases, with 9 bases between them. V and J are TRBV19 and TRBJ1-3; D not certain. This receptor was taken from an adult with an advanced solid tumor such as melanoma, head and neck, liver or kidney cancer. The sequencing used CD4+ or CD8+ T cells sorted from blood, collected in a trial of the OX40 agonist ivuxolimab. CDR3 residues: CASSYPIGNTIYF. The CDR3 DNA is TGTGCCAGTAGCTACCCGATTGGAAACACCATATATTTT.